The TCR beta chain under discussion was sequenced for a study of shared clonotypes between healthy human individuals. Findings and limits, study-wide: The generation probabilities recorded for non-shared clonotypes fell below those of clonotypes shared by all four donors.

Note on this clone: Its antigen is unknown.

Per the study methods: Junction-only sequences produced by ImmunoSEQ had no quality scores, so filtering differed. This table comes from immunoSEQ multiplex PCR, and its TCRdb copy is limited to in-frame clones, with some not included. From that table come the V and J calls and clone size; the DNA was used to work out D and trimming. In the table there are 750,000 to 1,000,000 clones, 80% to 95% of which are singletons. This CDR3 is built from 15 residues. Germline-derived CDR1 and CDR2 are MNHEY and SMNVEV (reference sequence). V was trimmed by 5 bases and J by 3 bases, leaving 17 bases between them. Naive CD8 populations comprised CD45RO-negative cells positively selected for CCR7, excluding terminally differentiated effector memory CD45RA+ cells.

This chain joins TRBV27 and TRBJ2-7; D gene ambiguous. Sequenced sample: naive CD8+ T cells sorted from blood. This sequence was found in a man aged 30 to 45 in good health. The CDR3: CASSGLGLPYYEQYF. The CDR3 DNA reads TGTGCCAGCAGTGGGCTAGGGCTCCCTTACTACGAGCAGTACTTC.